This T cell receptor (beta chain) came from a study of spatial heterogeneity in lung cancer. Study overall: Median follow-up for sequenced PBMC samples was roughly 22 months after resection, when such samples existed. Consistent detection of more beta-chain than alpha-chain sequences was observed.

Time point specified: blood at routine non-recurrence follow-up after resection. Whole RNA came from tumor, nontumor lung or frozen PBMC and was sequenced without being sorted. V lost 0 bases and J 7 bases, leaving 7 bases between the germline ends. The CDR3 totals 13 residues. Germline CDR1 reads LNHNV; CDR2 reads YYDKDF (reference sequence). TCR cDNA molecules each had a unique molecular identifier. TCRdb reprocessed the 5' RACE reads with MiXCR, giving one entry per CDR3 protein. Among about 120,000 distinct CDR3 sequences, 12% were seen once, and the ten largest hold approximately 16%. This clonotype was picked up many times. The antigen is undetermined. Study-wide findings and caveats: Resection blood, more than follow-up blood, showed ubiquitous expanded tumor TCRs.

This TCR derives from a male donor with early-stage non-small cell lung cancer. Sequencing was performed on PBMCs, taken at follow-up. This chain joins TRBV15 and TRBJ2-1; D unresolved. Here the CDR3 reads CATSRDVENEQFF. CDR3 in DNA: TGTGCCACCAGCAGAGATGTGGAAAATGAGCAGTTCTTC.